The clone carrying this T cell receptor beta chain was counted ten times or more. Its cognate antigen is unknown. One entry per CDR3 protein results from TCRdb running MiXCR on the reads. The sample lists about 110,000 distinct CDR3 sequences; less than 30% were seen once. This specimen comes from a study of T cell repertoires in cytomegalovirus infection. Study at large: Recently identified HLA-C-restricted and well-studied HLA-B-restricted CMV epitopes were used. Both a matching HLA type and CMV infection were indicated by public TCR beta signatures.

The CDR3 is 15 amino acids. V lost 6 bases, J lost 8 bases, and 9 bases stayed unmatched. Germline V gives CDR1 SGHTA, CDR2 FQGNSA. Study results and limitations: Carriers of CMV plus the relevant HLA were identified by cumulative public TCR beta family frequency. Ex vivo, HLA-C-restricted CMV-specific TCR beta clonotypes prevailed over the rest of the response.

The sequence came from a human donor in good health (CMV status not recorded). Some clones in this sample may be carry-over from other donors' samples. The V and J genes are TRBV7-2 and TRBJ2-3, with 12 bases matching TRBD1. The starting material was CD8+ T cells from cultured PBMCs, obtained from culture after CMV antigen stimulation. The CDR3 DNA reads as TGTGCCAGCAGGAGGGGTGGGACAGGGGGCTCTACGCAGTATTTT. Residues: CASRRGGTGGSTQYF.